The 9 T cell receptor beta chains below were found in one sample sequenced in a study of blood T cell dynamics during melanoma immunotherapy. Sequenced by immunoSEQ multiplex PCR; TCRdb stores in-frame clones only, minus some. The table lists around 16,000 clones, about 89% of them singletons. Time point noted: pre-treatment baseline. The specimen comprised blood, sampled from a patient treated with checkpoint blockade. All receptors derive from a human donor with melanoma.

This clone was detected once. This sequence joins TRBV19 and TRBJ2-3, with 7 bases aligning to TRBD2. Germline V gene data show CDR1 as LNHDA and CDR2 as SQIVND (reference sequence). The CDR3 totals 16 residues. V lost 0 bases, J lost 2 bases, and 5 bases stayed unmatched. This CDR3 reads CASSIEGGGVTDTQYF. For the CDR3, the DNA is TGTGCCAGTAGTATAGAGGGGGGAGGGGTCACAGATACGCAGTATTTT.

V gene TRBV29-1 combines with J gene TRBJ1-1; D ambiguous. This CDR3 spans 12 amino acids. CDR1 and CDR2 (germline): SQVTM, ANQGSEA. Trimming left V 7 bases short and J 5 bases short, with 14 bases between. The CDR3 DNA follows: TGCAGCGCCCGGGATCCGGGGACTGAAGCTTTCTTT. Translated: CSARDPGTEAFF.

CDR3 nucleotides: TGTGCCAGCAGCCAGTTGGACAGGGGGCTGGCTTTCTTT. Protein product: CASSQLDRGLAFF. The chain carries TRBV4-2 and TRBJ1-1; 11 bases agree with TRBD1. Per the germline V gene, CDR1 is LGHNA and CDR2 is YNFKEQ. V lost 3 bases to trimming and J lost 11 bases; unmatched junction nucleotides: 5. The CDR3 runs to 13 residues.

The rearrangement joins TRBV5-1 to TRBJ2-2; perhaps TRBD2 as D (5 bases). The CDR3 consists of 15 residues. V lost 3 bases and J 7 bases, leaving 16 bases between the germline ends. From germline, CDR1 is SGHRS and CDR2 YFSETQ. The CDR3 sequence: CASSSGPGGSGELFF. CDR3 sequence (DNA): TGCGCCAGCAGCTCCGGGCCAGGAGGTAGCGGGGAGCTGTTTTTT.

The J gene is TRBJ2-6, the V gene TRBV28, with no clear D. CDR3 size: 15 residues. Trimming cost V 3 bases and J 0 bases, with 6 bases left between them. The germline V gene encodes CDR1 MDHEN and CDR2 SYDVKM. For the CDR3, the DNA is TGTGCCAGCAGTTTTGATCTCTCTGGGGCCAACGTCCTGACTTTC. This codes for CASSFDLSGANVLTF.

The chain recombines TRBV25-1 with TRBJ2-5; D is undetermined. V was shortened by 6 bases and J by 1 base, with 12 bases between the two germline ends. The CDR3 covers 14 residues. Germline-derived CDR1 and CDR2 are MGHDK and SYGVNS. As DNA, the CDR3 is TGTGCCAGCAGCCCCGAGCAGATCCAAGAGACCCAGTACTTC. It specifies CASSPEQIQETQYF.

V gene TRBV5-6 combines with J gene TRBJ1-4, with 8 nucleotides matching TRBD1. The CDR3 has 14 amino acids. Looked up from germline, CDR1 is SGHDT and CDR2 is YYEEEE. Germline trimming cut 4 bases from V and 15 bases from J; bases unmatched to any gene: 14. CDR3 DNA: TGTGCCAGCAGCAGCAGACAGGGGTTTGAGAAGTTGTTTTTT. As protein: CASSSRQGFEKLFF.

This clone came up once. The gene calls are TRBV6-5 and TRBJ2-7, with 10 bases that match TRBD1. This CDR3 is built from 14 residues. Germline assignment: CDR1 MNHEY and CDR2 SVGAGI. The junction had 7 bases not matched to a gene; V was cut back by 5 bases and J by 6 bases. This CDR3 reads CASSTGQGVSEQYF. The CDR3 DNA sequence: TGTGCCAGCAGTACCGGACAGGGGGTAAGCGAGCAGTACTTC.

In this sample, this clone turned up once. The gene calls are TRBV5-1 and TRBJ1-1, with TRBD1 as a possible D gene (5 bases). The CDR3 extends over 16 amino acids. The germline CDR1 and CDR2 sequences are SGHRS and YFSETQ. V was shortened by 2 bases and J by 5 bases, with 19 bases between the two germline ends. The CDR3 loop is CASSFGGIMGMTEAFF. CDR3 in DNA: TGCGCCAGCAGCTTTGGGGGAATAATGGGGATGACTGAAGCTTTCTTT.